These 23 T cell receptor beta chains share one sample of origin, sequenced in a study of OX40 agonist ivuxolimab in advanced cancers. Repertoires were generated with immunoSEQ multiplex PCR, while TCRdb's copy carries only in-frame clones and drops some. The repertoire consists of 60,000 to 100,000 clones, with approximately 84% occurring once and the leading ten covering around 0.5%. The sample here was CD4+ or CD8+ T cells sorted from blood, taken in a trial of the OX40 agonist ivuxolimab. The receptor set was obtained from an adult with an advanced solid tumor such as melanoma, head and neck, liver or kidney cancer.

J is TRBJ2-6 and V is TRBV30; possibly TRBD1 for D (5 bases). Germline CDR1 and CDR2: GTSNPN and SVGIG (reference sequence). The CDR3 runs to 17 residues. Trimming left V 3 bases short and J 0 bases short, with 15 bases between. CDR3 in DNA: TGTGCCTGGAGAAGGGGCAGGGCAAGCTCTGGGGCCAACGTCCTGACTTTC. Protein product: CAWRRGRASSGANVLTF.

The chain employs TRBV2 and TRBJ2-1; D call uncertain. This CDR3 spans 11 amino acids. V lost 5 bases, J lost 3 bases, and 2 bases lay in between. Per the germline V gene, CDR1 is SNHLY and CDR2 is FYNNEI. CDR3 nucleotides: TGTGCCAGCAGTTACTACAATGAGCAGTTCTTC. This sequence encodes CASSYYNEQFF.

The rearrangement links TRBV9 to TRBJ1-5, with unresolved D. Per the germline V gene, CDR1 is SGDLS and CDR2 is YYNGEE. The CDR3 consists of 15 residues. V lost 0 bases, J lost 7 bases, and 14 bases lay in between. The DNA of the CDR3 is TGTGCCAGCAGCGTAGGTGTCACCAAAGAGCAGCCCCAGCATTTT. Translating it yields CASSVGVTKEQPQHF.

The gene calls are TRBV29-1 and TRBJ2-1, with D possibly TRBD2 on 6 matching bases. CDR1 and CDR2 from the germline V gene are SQVTM and ANQGSEA. The CDR3 spans 14 residues. V shed 7 bases and J shed 4 bases, with 17 bases lying between them. The CDR3 DNA reads TGCAGCGCCCGGTGGGGGGAGGCGTACAATGAGCAGTTCTTC. Translating gives CSARWGEAYNEQFF.

This sequence joins TRBV19 and TRBJ1-1, with no clear D. The CDR3 runs 13 residues. The V end lost 6 bases, the J end lost 0 bases, and 8 bases lay between the germline ends. Germline V gives CDR1 LNHDA, CDR2 SQIVND (reference sequence). The CDR3 bases are TGTGCCAGTAGGGGCGCTGTGAACACTGAAGCTTTCTTT. Its protein is CASRGAVNTEAFF.

This rearrangement joins TRBV6-1 to TRBJ2-1, with 7 bases fitting TRBD1. Trimming at V came to 2 bases and at J to 2 bases, leaving 3 bases not matched to a gene. From germline, CDR1 is MNHNS and CDR2 SASEGT. The length of the CDR3 is 15 residues. DNA for the CDR3: TGTGCCAGCAGTGAAACAGGGGCAGCCTACAATGAGCAGTTCTTC. It specifies CASSETGAAYNEQFF.

This clone was observed a handful of times. The V call is TRBV2, the J call TRBJ1-5; TRBD1 might be the D (6 bases). The germline CDR1 and CDR2 sequences are SNHLY and FYNNEI. This CDR3 has 15 amino acids. Trimming removed 7 bases from V and 6 bases from J, with 19 bases in between. This CDR3 reads CASTATRGGGQPQHF. The DNA for the CDR3 is TGTGCCAGCACCGCGACTAGAGGGGGTGGTCAGCCCCAGCATTTT.

The chain combines TRBV6-1 with TRBJ2-3, with TRBD1 matching over 9 bases. The CDR3 spans 14 residues. Germline V lookup: CDR1 MNHNS, CDR2 SASEGT. With V trimmed by 4 bases and J by 3 bases, 2 bases remained unmatched. The CDR3 DNA sequence: TGTGCCAGCAGTGGAGGACAGGGGACAGATACGCAGTATTTT. Protein: CASSGGQGTDTQYF.

The chain joins TRBV28 to TRBJ2-1, with TRBD1 as a possible D gene (6 bases). The CDR3 loop spans 16 amino acids. The germline CDR1 and CDR2 sequences are MDHEN and SYDVKM. Between the trimmed V and J ends, which lost 3 bases and 2 bases, there was a span of 14 bases. CDR3 nucleotides: TGTGCCAGCAGTTTTTTAGGGGGAGCCGCCTACAATGAGCAGTTCTTC. Protein: CASSFLGGAAYNEQFF.

The gene calls are TRBV2 and TRBJ2-5; maybe TRBD1 (6 bases). Germline V gives CDR1 SNHLY, CDR2 FYNNEI. V lost 6 bases to trimming and J lost 1 base, with 15 bases between them. The CDR3 is made up of 15 amino acids. Here the CDR3 reads CASRKQDSFQETQYF. The CDR3 region has the DNA TGTGCCAGCAGGAAACAGGACAGTTTCCAAGAGACCCAGTACTTC.

The chain has TRBV28 and TRBJ2-5, with 8 bases that match TRBD1. TRBJ2-7 matches the DNA end more closely, so the J call is doubtful. Germline CDR1 is MDHEN and CDR2 is SYDVKM. The CDR3 contains 14 residues. The CDR3 here is CASTIQGVWDEQYF. The DNA for the CDR3 is TGTGCCAGCACGATACAGGGGGTTTGGGACGAGCAGTACTTC.

This clone showed up just once. V is TRBV15 and J is TRBJ2-5; D ambiguous. The germline gives CDR1 LNHNV, CDR2 YYDKDF (reference sequence). The V end was cut by 0 bases, the J end by 1 base, with 6 bases between. This CDR3 is 14 amino acids long. The CDR3 region is CATSRDSVQETQYF. The CDR3 bases are TGTGCCACCAGCAGAGATTCAGTCCAAGAGACCCAGTACTTC.

The gene calls are TRBV7-2 and TRBJ1-2, with 9 nucleotides matching TRBD1. CDR3 length: 15 residues. With V trimmed by 5 bases and J by 8 bases, 12 bases remained unmatched. The germline V gene has CDR1 SGHTA and CDR2 FQGNSA. The CDR3 spells CASSTWTGVFSGYTF. The DNA of the CDR3 is TGTGCCAGCAGCACTTGGACAGGGGTTTTCTCCGGCTACACCTTC.

CDR3 DNA sequence: TGTGCCAGCAGCACTGACAGGGTTAGCTCCTACGAGCAGTACTTC. Translated: CASSTDRVSSYEQYF. The chain couples TRBV11-2 to TRBJ2-7; TRBD1 aligns across 7 bases. The germline V gene encodes CDR1 SGHAT and CDR2 FQNNGV. Losses at the gene ends were 5 bases for V and 0 bases for J; bases not matched to a gene: 7. CDR3 length: 15 residues.

This chain joins TRBV5-1 and TRBJ2-3, with D perhaps matching TRBD2 (5 bases). Germline V gene data show CDR1 as SGHRS and CDR2 as YFSETQ. V lost 0 bases to trimming and J lost 4 bases, with 12 bases between them. CDR3 size: 15 residues. CDR3 coding DNA: TGCGCCAGCAGCTTGGCCAGATTAGCGTCAGATACGCAGTATTTT. This codes for CASSLARLASDTQYF.

The rearrangement links TRBV11-2 to TRBJ2-3, with 12 nucleotides matching TRBD2. This CDR3 comprises 16 residues. V lost 6 bases, J lost 1 base, and 5 bases stayed unmatched. Germline-derived CDR1 and CDR2 are SGHAT and FQNNGV. The CDR3 coding sequence is TGTGCCAGCAGACCATGGACTAGCGGGGGCACAGATACGCAGTATTTT. Its protein product is CASRPWTSGGTDTQYF.

This sequence joins TRBV18 and TRBJ1-6; D not certain. V was shortened by 5 bases and J by 10 bases, with 15 bases between the two germline ends. In germline, CDR1 is KGHSH, CDR2 LQKENI. CDR3 size: 14 residues. As DNA, the CDR3 is TGTGCCAGCTCAGGGGTGACCGTCGGCTCACCCCTCCACTTT. Amino acids: CASSGVTVGSPLHF.

J is TRBJ2-5 and V is TRBV15, with 7 bases fitting TRBD2. V lost 0 bases to trimming and J lost 0 bases; unmatched junction nucleotides: 7. From germline, CDR1 is LNHNV and CDR2 YYDKDF (reference sequence). The length of the CDR3 is 17 residues. CDR3 sequence: CATSRDSPAGNQETQYF. DNA of the CDR3: TGTGCCACCAGCAGAGATAGTCCAGCGGGAAACCAAGAGACCCAGTACTTC.

This clone was picked up one time. The chain employs TRBV6-5 and TRBJ2-4, with 8 bases that match TRBD1. V was pared by 5 bases and J by 0 bases, with 3 bases of the junction left unmatched. This CDR3 is built from 15 residues. Per germline, CDR1 MNHEY and CDR2 SVGAGI. The CDR3 DNA reads as TGTGCCAGCAGTCAACAGGGGGAAGCCAAAAACATTCAGTACTTC. Its protein product is CASSQQGEAKNIQYF.

The V call is TRBV9, the J call TRBJ1-1; D gene unclear. The V and J ends lost 2 bases and 0 bases respectively, with 8 bases between them. The CDR3 spans 14 residues. CDR1 SGDLS and CDR2 YYNGEE come from the germline V gene. CDR3 in amino acids: CASSVNSMNTEAFF. The CDR3, as DNA: TGTGCCAGCAGCGTTAACAGCATGAACACTGAAGCTTTCTTT.

The chain joins TRBV4-2 to TRBJ2-5; 7 positions agree with TRBD1. The J segment lost 0 bases and the V segment lost 5 bases, leaving 6 bases of the junction unmatched. In germline, CDR1 is LGHNA, CDR2 YNFKEQ. CDR3 length: 15 amino acids. The CDR3 sequence is CASSEGAHDQETQYF. DNA of the CDR3: TGTGCCAGCAGCGAGGGGGCGCATGACCAAGAGACCCAGTACTTC.

This clone is a singleton in its sample. This chain connects TRBV5-4 to TRBJ2-5; D is perhaps TRBD1 (6 bases). Germline V lookup: CDR1 SGHNT, CDR2 YYREEE (reference sequence). V lost 4 bases to trimming and J lost 5 bases, with 15 bases between them. The CDR3 has 14 amino acids. This CDR3 reads CASSLRQVGETQYF. The CDR3 DNA reads as TGTGCCAGCAGCCTTAGACAGGTCGGGGAGACCCAGTACTTC.

This chain connects TRBV5-4 to TRBJ1-1; 8 nucleotides align to TRBD1. V trimming: 3 bases; J trimming: 0 bases; junction bases outside the gene matches: 1. CDR1 is SGHNT and CDR2 is YYREEE in the germline V gene (reference sequence). The CDR3 spans 14 residues. As DNA, the CDR3 is TGTGCCAGCAGCTCGGACAGGGTGAACACTGAAGCTTTCTTT. This sequence encodes CASSSDRVNTEAFF.